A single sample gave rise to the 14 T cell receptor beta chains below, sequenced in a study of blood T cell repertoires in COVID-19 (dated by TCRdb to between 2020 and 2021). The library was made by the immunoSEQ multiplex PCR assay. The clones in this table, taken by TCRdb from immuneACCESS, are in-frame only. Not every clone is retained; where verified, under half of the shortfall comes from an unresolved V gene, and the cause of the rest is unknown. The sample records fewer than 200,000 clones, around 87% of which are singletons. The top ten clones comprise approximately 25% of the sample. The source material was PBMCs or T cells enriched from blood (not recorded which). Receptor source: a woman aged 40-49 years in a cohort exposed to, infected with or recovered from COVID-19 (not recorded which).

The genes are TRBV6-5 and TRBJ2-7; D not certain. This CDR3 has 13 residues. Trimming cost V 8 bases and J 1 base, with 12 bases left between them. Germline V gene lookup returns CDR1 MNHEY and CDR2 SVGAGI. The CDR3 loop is CASFVQESYEQYF. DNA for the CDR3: TGTGCCAGCTTCGTCCAGGAATCCTACGAGCAGTACTTC.

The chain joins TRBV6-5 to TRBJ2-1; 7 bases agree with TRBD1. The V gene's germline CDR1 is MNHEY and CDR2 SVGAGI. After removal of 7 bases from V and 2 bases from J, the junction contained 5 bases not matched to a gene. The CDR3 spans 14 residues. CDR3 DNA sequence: TGTGCCAGCACGAGAGACAGGGCCTACAATGAGCAGTTCTTC. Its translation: CASTRDRAYNEQFF.

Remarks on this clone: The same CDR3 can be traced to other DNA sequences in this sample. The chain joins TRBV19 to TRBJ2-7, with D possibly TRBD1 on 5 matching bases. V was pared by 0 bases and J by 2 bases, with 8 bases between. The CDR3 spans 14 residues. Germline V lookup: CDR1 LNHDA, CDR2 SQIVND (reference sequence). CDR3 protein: CASSIEAGTYEQYF. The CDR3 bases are TGTGCCAGTAGTATAGAAGCAGGGACCTACGAGCAGTACTTC.

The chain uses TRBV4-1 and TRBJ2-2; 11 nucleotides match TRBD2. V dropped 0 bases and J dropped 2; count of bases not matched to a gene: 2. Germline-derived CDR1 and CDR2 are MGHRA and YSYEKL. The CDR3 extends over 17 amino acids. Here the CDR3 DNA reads TGCGCCAGCAGCCAAGAGCTAGCGGGGGGAAACACCGGGGAGCTGTTTTTT. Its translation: CASSQELAGGNTGELFF.

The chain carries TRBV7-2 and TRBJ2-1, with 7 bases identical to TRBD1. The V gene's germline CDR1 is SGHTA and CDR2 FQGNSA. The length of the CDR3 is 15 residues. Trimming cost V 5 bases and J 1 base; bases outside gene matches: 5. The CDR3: CASSIRQGSYNEQFF. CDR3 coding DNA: TGTGCCAGCAGCATACGACAGGGATCCTACAATGAGCAGTTCTTC.

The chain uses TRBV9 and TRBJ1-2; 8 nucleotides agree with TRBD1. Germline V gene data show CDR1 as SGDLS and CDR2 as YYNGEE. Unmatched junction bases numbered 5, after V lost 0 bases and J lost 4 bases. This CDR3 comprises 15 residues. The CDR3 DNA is TGTGCCAGCAGCGTAGGGACAGGGAATCCCTATGGCTACACCTTC. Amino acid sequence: CASSVGTGNPYGYTF.

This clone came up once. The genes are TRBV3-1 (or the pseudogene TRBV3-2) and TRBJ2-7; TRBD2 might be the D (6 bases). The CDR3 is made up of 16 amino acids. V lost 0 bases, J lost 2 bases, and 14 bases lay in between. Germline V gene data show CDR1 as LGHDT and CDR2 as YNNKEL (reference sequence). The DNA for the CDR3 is TGTGCCAGCAGCCAAGATCAGCGGGTCCCAACCTACGAGCAGTACTTC. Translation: CASSQDQRVPTYEQYF.

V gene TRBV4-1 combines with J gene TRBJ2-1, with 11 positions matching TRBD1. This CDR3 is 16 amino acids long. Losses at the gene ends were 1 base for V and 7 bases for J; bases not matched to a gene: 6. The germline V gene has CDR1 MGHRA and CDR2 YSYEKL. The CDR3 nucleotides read TGCGCCAGCAGCCAAGGGGACAGGGGGGCACGGAATGAGCAGTTCTTC. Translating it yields CASSQGDRGARNEQFF.

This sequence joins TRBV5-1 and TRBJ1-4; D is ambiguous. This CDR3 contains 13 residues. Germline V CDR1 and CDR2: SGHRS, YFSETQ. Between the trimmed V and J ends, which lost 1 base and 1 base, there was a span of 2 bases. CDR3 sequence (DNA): TGCGCCAGCAGCTTGCAAACTAATGAAAAACTGTTTTTT. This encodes CASSLQTNEKLFF.

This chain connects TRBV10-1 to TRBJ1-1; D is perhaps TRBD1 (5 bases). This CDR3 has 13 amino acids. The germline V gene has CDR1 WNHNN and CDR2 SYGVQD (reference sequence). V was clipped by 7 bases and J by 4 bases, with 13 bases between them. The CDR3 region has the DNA TGCGCCAGCATTAGACAAAGGGGCACTGAAGCTTTCTTT. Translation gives CASIRQRGTEAFF.

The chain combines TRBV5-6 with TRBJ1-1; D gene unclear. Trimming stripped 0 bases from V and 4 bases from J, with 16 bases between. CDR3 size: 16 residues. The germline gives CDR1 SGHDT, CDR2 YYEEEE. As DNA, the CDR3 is TGTGCCAGCAGCTTGGGTCTGAGGGAGTTGCCCACTGAAGCTTTCTTT. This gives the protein CASSLGLRELPTEAFF.

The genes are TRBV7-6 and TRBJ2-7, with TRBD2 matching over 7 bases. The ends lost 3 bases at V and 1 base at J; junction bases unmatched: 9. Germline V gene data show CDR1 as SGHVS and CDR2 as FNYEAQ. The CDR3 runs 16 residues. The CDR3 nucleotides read TGTGCCAGCAGCTTTTCCAGCGGGGCCACTTCCTACGAGCAGTACTTC. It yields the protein CASSFSSGATSYEQYF.

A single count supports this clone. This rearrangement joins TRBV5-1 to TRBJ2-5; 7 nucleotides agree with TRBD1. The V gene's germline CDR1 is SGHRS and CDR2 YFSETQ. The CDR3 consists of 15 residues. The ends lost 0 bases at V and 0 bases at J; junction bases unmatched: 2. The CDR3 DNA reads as TGCGCCAGCAGCTTGGGGGACAGCAACCAAGAGACCCAGTACTTC. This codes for CASSLGDSNQETQYF.

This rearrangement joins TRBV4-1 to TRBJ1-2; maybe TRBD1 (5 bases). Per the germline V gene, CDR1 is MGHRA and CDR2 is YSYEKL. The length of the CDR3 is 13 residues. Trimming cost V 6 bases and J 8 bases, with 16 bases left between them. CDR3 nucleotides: TGCGCCAGCAGTCCTGTAGGGGCTAAGGGCTACACCTTC. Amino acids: CASSPVGAKGYTF.